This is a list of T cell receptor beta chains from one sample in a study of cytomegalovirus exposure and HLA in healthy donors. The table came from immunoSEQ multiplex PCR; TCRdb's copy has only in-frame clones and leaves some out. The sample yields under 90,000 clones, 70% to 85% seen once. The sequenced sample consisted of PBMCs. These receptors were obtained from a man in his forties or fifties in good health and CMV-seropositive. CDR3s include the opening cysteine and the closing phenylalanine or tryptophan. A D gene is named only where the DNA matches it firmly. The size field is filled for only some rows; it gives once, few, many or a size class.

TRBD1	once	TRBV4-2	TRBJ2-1	CASSQGDRGGNEQFF	TGTGCCAGCAGCCAGGGGGACAGGGGTGGCAATGAGCAGTTCTTC
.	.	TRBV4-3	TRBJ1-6	CASSQAPGGNSPLHF	TGCGCCAGCAGCCAAGCCCCGGGCGGGAATTCACCCCTCCACTTT
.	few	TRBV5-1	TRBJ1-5	CASSPRAPQHF	TGCGCCAGCAGCCCCCGCGCGCCCCAGCATTTT
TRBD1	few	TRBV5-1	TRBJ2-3	CASSSRPGTVSTDTQYF	TGCGCCAGCAGCTCGAGGCCCGGGACAGTTAGCACAGATACGCAGTATTTT
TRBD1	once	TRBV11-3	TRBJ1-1	CASSPTTGSTEAFF	TGTGCCAGCAGCCCTACGACAGGGTCCACTGAAGCTTTCTTT
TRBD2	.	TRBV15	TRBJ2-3	CATSRGAGTSGSWDTQYF	TGTGCCACCAGCAGAGGAGCCGGGACTAGCGGGAGTTGGGATACGCAGTATTTT
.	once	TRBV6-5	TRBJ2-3	CASFRAGPTDTQYF	TGTGCCAGCTTCCGTGCTGGGCCCACAGATACGCAGTATTTT
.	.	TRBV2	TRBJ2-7	CASTRDNSLYEQYF	TGTGCCAGCACACGGGACAACTCCCTCTACGAGCAGTACTTC
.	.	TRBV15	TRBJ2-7	CATSPNGVEAYEQYF	TGTGCCACCAGCCCGAACGGGGTAGAGGCCTACGAGCAGTACTTC
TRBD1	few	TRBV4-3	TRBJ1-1	CASSQELDRRTEAFF	TGCGCCAGCAGCCAAGAATTGGACAGGAGGACTGAAGCTTTCTTT
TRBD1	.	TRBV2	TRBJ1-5	CASTPGTGEAGNQPQHF	TGTGCCAGCACCCCGGGGACAGGGGAGGCTGGGAATCAGCCCCAGCATTTT
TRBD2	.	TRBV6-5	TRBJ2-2	CASSSLAGGPPGELFF	TGTGCCAGCAGTTCCCTAGCGGGGGGGCCCCCCGGGGAGCTGTTTTTT
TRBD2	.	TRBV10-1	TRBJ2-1	CASSERLAGDQFF	TGCGCCAGCAGTGAGCGACTAGCGGGAGATCAGTTCTTC
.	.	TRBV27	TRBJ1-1	CASSLWSEAFF	TGTGCCAGCAGTTTATGGTCGGAGGCTTTCTTT
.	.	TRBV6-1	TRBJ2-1	CASSGGIMYNEQFF	TGTGCCAGCAGTGGGGGCATAATGTACAATGAGCAGTTCTTC
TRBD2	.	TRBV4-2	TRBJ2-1	CASSLGTSGGNEQFF	TGTGCCAGCAGTTTAGGGACTAGCGGGGGTAATGAGCAGTTCTTC
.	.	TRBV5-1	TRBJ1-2	CASSLGTRVYGYTF	TGCGCCAGCAGCTTGGGGACGAGGGTCTATGGCTACACCTTC
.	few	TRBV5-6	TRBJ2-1	CASNRGAVINEQFF	TGTGCCAGCAACCGTGGGGCTGTCATCAATGAGCAGTTCTTC
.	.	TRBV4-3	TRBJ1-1	CASSQDLEGSTEAFF	TGCGCCAGCAGCCAAGATCTTGAGGGAAGCACTGAAGCTTTCTTT
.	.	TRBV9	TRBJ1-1	CASSGTIGEAFF	TGTGCCAGCAGCGGGACAATAGGTGAAGCTTTCTTT
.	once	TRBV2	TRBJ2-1	CASSESRGGEQFF	TGTGCCAGCAGTGAATCTAGGGGGGGTGAGCAGTTCTTC
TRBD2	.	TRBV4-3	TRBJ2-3	CASSQDVSGGDTQYF	TGCGCCAGCAGCCAAGATGTTTCCGGGGGGGATACGCAGTATTTT
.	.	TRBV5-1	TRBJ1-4	CASSLGTGATNEKLFF	TGCGCCAGCAGTCTGGGAACGGGGGCAACTAATGAAAAACTGTTTTTT
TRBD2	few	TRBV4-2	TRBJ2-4	CASSQFSGGENIQYF	TGTGCCAGCAGCCAATTTAGCGGGGGTGAAAACATTCAGTACTTC
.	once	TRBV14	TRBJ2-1	CASSYGGSFHNEQFF	TGTGCCAGCAGCTACGGGGGTAGTTTCCACAATGAGCAGTTCTTC
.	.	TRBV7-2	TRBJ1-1	CASSLAPGVHTEAFF	TGTGCCAGCAGCTTAGCTCCAGGGGTGCACACTGAAGCTTTCTTT
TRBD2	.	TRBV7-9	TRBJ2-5	CASSLISSGMETQYF	TGTGCCAGCAGCTTAATTTCTAGCGGGATGGAGACCCAGTACTTC
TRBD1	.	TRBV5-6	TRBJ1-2	CASSLGQEVGYTF	TGTGCCAGCAGCCTAGGACAGGAGGTTGGCTACACCTTC
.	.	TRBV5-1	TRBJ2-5	CASSLGTVPDQYF	TGCGCCAGCAGCTTGGGAACAGTCCCTGACCAGTACTTC
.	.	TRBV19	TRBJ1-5	CASNTPRQPQHF	TGTGCCAGTAATACGCCGAGACAGCCCCAGCATTTT
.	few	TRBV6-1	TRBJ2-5	CASSDSLRNF	TGTGCCAGCAGTGATAGCCTGCGCAACTTC
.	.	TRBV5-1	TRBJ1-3	CASSSTADSGNTIYF	TGCGCCAGCAGCTCAACTGCTGACTCTGGAAACACCATATATTTT
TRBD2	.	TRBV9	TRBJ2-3	CASSVEANGRGTQYF	TGTGCCAGCAGCGTAGAGGCAAATGGGAGGGGTACGCAGTATTTT
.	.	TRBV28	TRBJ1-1	CASSLKPTEAFF	TGTGCCAGCAGTTTAAAGCCCACTGAAGCTTTCTTT
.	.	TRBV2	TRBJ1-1	CASIRTEGYTEAFF	TGTGCCAGCATTCGGACAGAGGGGTACACTGAAGCTTTCTTT
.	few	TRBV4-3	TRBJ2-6	CASSRDSSGANVLTF	TGCGCCAGCAGCCGCGACAGTTCTGGGGCCAACGTCCTGACTTTC
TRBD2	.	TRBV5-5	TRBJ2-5	CASSWGGQETQYF	TGTGCCAGCAGCTGGGGGGGCCAAGAGACCCAGTACTTC
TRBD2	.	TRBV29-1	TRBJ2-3	CSVEKREGLTQYF	TGCAGCGTTGAAAAGCGGGAGGGATTGACGCAGTATTTT
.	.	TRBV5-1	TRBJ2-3	CASSLRRGINTDTQYF	TGCGCCAGCAGCTTGAGGAGGGGTATTAACACAGATACGCAGTATTTT
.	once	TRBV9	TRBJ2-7	CASSPGAATYEQYF	TGTGCCAGCAGCCCCGGAGCGGCGACGTACGAGCAGTACTTC
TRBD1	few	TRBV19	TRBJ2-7	CASSRDRGQDEQYF	TGTGCCAGTAGCCGGGACAGGGGGCAAGACGAGCAGTACTTC
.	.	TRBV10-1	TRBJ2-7	CASSESPGEDQYF	TGCGCCAGCAGTGAGTCCCCCGGGGAGGATCAGTACTTC
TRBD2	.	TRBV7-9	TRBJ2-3	CSSSPGVTGGLTDTQYF	TGTTCCAGCAGCCCGGGGGTGACGGGAGGACTCACAGATACGCAGTATTTT
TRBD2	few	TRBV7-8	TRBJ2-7	CASSDRTSGTWEQYF	TGTGCCAGCAGCGACCGGACTAGCGGGACTTGGGAGCAGTACTTC
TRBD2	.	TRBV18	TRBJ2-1	CASSPKMGGASGSDYNEQFF	TGTGCCAGCTCACCAAAGATGGGGGGAGCTAGCGGGTCCGATTACAATGAGCAGTTCTTC
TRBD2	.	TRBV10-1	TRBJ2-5	CASSAGVRETQYF	TGCGCCAGTTCAGCGGGAGTGCGGGAGACCCAGTACTTC